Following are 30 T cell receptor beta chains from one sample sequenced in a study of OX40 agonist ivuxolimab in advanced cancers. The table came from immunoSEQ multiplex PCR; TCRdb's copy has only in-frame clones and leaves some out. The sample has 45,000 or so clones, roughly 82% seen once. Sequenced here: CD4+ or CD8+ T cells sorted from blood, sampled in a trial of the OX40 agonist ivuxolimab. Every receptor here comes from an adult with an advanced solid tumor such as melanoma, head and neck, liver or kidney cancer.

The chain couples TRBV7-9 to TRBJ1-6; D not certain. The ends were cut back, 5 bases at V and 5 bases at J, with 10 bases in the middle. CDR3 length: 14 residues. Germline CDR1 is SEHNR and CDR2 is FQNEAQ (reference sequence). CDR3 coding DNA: TGTGCCAGCAGCCGACTGGGGAATAATTCACCCCTCCACTTT. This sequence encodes CASSRLGNNSPLHF.

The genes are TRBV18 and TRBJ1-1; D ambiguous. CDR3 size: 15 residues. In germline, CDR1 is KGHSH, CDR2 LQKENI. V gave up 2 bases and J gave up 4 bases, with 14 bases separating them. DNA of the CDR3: TGTGCCAGCTCACCAACTAATCCGAGAGGCACTGAAGCTTTCTTT. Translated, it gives CASSPTNPRGTEAFF.

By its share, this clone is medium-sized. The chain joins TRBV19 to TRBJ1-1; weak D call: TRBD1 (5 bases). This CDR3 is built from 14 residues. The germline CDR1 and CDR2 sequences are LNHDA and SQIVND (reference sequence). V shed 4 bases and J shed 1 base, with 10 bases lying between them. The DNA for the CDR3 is TGTGCCAGTAGTACCAGGGCAGGGAACACTGAAGCTTTCTTT. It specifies CASSTRAGNTEAFF. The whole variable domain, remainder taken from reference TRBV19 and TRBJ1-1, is DGGITQSPKYLFRKEGQNVTLSCEQNLNHDAMYWYRQDPGQGLRLIYYSQIVNDFQKGDIAEGYSVSREKKESFPLTVTSAQKNPTAFYLCASSTRAGNTEAFFGQGTRLTVV.

The CDR3 DNA reads as TGTGCCACCAGCCTAGCGGCTACAGATACGCAGTATTTT. This encodes CATSLAATDTQYF. The rearrangement links TRBV15 to TRBJ2-3, with 7 bases lining up with TRBD2. Germline-derived CDR1 and CDR2 are LNHNV and YYDKDF (reference sequence). The CDR3 runs to 13 residues. J was trimmed by 3 bases and V by 5 bases; bases with no gene match: 2.

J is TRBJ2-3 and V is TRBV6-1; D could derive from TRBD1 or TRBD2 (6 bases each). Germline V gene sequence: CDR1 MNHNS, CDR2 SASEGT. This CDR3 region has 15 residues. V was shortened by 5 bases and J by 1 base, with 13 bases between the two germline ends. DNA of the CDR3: TGTGCCAGCAGTCCGTCAGGGGAGGGCACAGATACGCAGTATTTT. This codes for CASSPSGEGTDTQYF.

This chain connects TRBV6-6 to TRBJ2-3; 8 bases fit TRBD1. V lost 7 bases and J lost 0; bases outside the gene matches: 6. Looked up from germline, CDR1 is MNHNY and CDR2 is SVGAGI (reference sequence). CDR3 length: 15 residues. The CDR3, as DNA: TGTGCCAGCATAGACAGGGGAAGTAGCACAGATACGCAGTATTTT. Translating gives CASIDRGSSTDTQYF.

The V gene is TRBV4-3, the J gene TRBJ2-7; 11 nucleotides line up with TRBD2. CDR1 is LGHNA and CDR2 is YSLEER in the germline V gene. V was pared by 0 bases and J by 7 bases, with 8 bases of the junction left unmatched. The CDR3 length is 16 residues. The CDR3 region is CASSQEEQLAGGEQYF. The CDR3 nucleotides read TGCGCCAGCAGCCAAGAAGAGCAGTTAGCGGGGGGGGAGCAGTACTTC.

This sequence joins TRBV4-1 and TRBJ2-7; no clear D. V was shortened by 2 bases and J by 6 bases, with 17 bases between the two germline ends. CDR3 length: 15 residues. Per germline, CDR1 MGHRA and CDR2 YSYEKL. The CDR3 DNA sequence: TGCGCCAGCAGCCAACCTTACTCGGAGTCCGGCGAGCAGTACTTC. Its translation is CASSQPYSESGEQYF.

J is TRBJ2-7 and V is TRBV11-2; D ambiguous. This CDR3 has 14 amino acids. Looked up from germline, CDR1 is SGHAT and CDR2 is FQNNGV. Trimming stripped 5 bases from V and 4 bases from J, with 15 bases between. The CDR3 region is CASSPRRRHYEQYF. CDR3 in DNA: TGTGCCAGCAGCCCACGACGGCGGCATTACGAGCAGTACTTC.

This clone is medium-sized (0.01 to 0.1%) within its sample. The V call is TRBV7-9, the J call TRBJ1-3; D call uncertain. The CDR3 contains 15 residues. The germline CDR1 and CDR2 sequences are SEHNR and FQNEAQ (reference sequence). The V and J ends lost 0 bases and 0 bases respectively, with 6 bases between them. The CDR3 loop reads CASSLAIGSGNTIYF. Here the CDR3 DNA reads TGTGCCAGCAGCTTAGCCATTGGCTCTGGAAACACCATATATTTT. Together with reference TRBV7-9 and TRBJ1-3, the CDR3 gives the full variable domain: DTGVSQNPRHKITKRGQNVTFRCDPISEHNRLYWYRQTLGQGPEFLTYFQNEAQLEKSRLLSDRFSAERPKGSFSTLEIQRTEQGDSAMYLCASSLAIGSGNTIYFGEGSWLTVV.

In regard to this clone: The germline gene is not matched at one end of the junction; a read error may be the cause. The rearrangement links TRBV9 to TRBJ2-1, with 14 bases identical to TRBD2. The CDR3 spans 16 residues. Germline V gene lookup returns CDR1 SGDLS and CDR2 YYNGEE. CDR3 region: CVSSAAGTSGSIEQFF. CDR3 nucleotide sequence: TGTGTCAGCAGCGCTGCCGGGACTAGCGGGAGTATTGAGCAGTTCTTC.

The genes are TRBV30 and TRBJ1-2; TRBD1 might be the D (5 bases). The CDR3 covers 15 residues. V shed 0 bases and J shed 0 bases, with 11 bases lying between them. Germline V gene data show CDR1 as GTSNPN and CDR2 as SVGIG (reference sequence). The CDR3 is CAWSVGGGANYGYTF. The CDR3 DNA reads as TGTGCCTGGAGTGTAGGTGGGGGAGCTAACTATGGCTACACCTTC.

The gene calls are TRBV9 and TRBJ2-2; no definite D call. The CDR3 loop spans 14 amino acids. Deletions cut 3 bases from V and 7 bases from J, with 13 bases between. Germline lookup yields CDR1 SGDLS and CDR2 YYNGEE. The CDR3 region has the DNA TGTGCCAGCAGCGCCCTACCCCCGCGCGGGGAGCTGTTTTTT. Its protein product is CASSALPPRGELFF.

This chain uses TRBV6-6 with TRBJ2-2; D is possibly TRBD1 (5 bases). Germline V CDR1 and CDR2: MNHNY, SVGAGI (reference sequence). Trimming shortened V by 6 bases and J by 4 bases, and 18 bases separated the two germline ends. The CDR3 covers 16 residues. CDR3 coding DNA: TGTGCCAGCAGCCCCCCCGGCCAGGGTGGCACCGGGGAGCTGTTTTTT. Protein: CASSPPGQGGTGELFF.

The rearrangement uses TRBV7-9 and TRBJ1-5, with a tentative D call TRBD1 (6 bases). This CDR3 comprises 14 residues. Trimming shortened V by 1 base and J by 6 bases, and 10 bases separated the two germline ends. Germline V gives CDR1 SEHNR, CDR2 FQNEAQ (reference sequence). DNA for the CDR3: TGTGCCAGCAGCTTAGACAGGGAGAGTCAGCCCCAGCATTTT. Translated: CASSLDRESQPQHF.

The CDR3 DNA reads TGCGCCAGCAGCCCCGGACTAGCGGGGGAAGAGCAGTACTTC. Protein sequence: CASSPGLAGEEQYF. The chain joins TRBV5-1 to TRBJ2-7; the match to TRBD2 covers 13 bases. This CDR3 contains 14 residues. V lost 4 bases to trimming and J lost 7 bases; unmatched junction nucleotides: 5. From germline, CDR1 is SGHRS and CDR2 YFSETQ.

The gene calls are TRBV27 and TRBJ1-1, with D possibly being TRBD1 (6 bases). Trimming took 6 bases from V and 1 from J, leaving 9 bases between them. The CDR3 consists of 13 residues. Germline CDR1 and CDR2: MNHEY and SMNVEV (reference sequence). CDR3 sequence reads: CASSRQENTEAFF. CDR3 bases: TGTGCCAGCAGCCGACAGGAGAACACTGAAGCTTTCTTT.

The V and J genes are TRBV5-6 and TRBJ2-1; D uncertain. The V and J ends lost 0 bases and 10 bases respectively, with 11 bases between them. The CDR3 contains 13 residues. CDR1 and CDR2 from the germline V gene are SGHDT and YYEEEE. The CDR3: CASSLGQFGEQFF. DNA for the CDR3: TGTGCCAGCAGCTTGGGCCAGTTTGGGGAGCAGTTCTTC.

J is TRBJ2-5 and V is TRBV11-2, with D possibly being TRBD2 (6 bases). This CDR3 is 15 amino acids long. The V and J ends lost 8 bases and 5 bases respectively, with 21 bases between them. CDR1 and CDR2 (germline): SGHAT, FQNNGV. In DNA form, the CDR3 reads TGTGCCAGCGGCCCTATACTAGCCCCGGGCGAGACCCAGTACTTC. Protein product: CASGPILAPGETQYF.

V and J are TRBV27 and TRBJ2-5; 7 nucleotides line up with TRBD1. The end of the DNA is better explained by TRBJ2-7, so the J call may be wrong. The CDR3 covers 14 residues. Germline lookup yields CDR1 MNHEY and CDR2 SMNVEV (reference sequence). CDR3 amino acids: CASSRWDPGGEQYF. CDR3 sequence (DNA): TGTGCCAGCAGTCGCTGGGATCCAGGGGGCGAGCAGTACTTC.

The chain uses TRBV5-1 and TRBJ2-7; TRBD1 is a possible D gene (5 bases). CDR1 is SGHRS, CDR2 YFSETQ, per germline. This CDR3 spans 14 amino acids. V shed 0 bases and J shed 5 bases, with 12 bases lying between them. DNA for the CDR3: TGCGCCAGCAGCTTGGTTCAGGGTCTCGACGAGCAGTACTTC. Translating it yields CASSLVQGLDEQYF.

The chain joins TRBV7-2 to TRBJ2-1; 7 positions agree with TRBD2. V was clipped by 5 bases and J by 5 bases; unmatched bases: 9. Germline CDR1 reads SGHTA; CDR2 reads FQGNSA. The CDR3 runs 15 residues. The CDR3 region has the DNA TGTGCCAGCAGCCCCCGGGGAGCGGGAAACAATGAGCAGTTCTTC. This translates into CASSPRGAGNNEQFF.

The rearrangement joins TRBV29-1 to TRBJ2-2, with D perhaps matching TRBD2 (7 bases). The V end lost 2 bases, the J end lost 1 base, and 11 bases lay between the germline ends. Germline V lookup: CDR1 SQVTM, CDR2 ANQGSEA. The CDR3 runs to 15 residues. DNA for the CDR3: TGCAGCGTTGAAAGGGGGGGCAGGAACACCGGGGAGCTGTTTTTT. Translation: CSVERGGRNTGELFF.

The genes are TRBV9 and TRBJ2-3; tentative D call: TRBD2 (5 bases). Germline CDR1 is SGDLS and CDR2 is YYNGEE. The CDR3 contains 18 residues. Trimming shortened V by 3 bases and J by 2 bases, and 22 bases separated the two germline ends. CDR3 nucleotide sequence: TGTGCCAGCAGCGCCACACCGAGGGTAAACCACAACACAGATACGCAGTATTTT. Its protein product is CASSATPRVNHNTDTQYF. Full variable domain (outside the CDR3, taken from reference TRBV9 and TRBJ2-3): DSGVTQTPKHLITATGQRVTLRCSPRSGDLSVYWYQQSLDQGLQFLIQYYNGEERAKGNILERFSAQQFPDLHSELNLSSLELGDSALYFCASSATPRVNHNTDTQYFGPGTRLTVL.

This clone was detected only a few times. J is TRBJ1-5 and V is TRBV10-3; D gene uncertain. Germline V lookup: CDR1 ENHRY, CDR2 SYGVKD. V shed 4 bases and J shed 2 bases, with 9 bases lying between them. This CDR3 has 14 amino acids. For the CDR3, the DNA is TGTGCCATCAGTGCAGACGAGGGCAATCAGCCCCAGCATTTT. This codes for CAISADEGNQPQHF.

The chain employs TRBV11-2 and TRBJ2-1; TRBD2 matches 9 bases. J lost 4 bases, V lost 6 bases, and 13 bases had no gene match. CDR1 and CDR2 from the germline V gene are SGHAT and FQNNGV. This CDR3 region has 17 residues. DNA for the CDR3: TGTGCCAGCAGTTACCCACGAGGTAGCGGGAGTTACAATGAGCAGTTCTTC. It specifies CASSYPRGSGSYNEQFF. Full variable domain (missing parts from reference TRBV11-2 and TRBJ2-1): EAGVAQSPRYKIIEKRQSVAFWCNPISGHATLYWYQQILGQGPKLLIQFQNNGVVDDSQLPKDRFSAERLKGVDSTLKIQPAKLEDSAVYLCASSYPRGSGSYNEQFFGPGTRLTVL.

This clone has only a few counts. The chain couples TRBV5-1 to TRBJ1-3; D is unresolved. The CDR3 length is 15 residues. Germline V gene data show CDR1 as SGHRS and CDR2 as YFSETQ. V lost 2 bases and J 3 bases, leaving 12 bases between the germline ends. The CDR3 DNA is TGCGCCAGCAGCTTCTTGGGCCGCGGTGGAAACACCATATATTTT. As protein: CASSFLGRGGNTIYF.

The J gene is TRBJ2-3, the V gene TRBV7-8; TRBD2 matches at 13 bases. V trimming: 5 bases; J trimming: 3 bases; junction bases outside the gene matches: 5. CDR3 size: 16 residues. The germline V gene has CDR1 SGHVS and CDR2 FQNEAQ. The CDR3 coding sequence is TGTGCCAGCAGCCTAAGGACTAGCGGGAGTACAGATACGCAGTATTTT. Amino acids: CASSLRTSGSTDTQYF.

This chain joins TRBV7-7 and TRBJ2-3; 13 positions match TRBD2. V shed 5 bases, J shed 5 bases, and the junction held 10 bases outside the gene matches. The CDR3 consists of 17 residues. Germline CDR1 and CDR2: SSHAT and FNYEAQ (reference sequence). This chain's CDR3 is CASSPTLAGGLLDTQYF. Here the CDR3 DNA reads TGTGCCAGCAGCCCAACACTAGCGGGGGGGTTACTAGATACGCAGTATTTT.

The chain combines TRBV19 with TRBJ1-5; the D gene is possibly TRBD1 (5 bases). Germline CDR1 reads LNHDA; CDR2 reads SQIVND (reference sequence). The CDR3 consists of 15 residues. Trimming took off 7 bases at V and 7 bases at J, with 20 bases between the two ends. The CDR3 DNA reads TGTGCCAGTAAGTCGTCGGGGGTAGCAGAACAGCCCCAGCATTTT. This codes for CASKSSGVAEQPQHF.